Below, 9 T cell receptor beta chains from the same sample are listed, as sequenced in a study of T-cell memory formation after mild COVID-19 (dated by TCRdb to the early 2020s). The library was obtained by 5' RACE. Instrument used: Illumina NovaSeq 6000. TCRdb handled the public reads itself, with Q25 trimming in fastp and clone calling in MiXCR, and kept productive beta chains. Records with the same CDR3 protein are collapsed into one entry carrying the most frequent genes and DNA. Counted in this sample were about 190,000 distinct CDR3 sequences; 20% to 25% of them appeared once. About 21% of the sample is taken by the ten largest. Sequenced material: PBMCs or a T cell subset sorted from them (not recorded which). These receptors were collected from an adult woman who had mild COVID-19 (a few samples of this study predate the infection). The sample titles of this study are shuffled in the database, so cell type and time point are left out; the donor was told from shared clones.

This clonotype was counted a few times. V and J are TRBV20-1 and TRBJ2-7, with 10 bases that match TRBD1. Germline V gene lookup returns CDR1 DFQATT and CDR2 SNEGSKA (reference sequence). The CDR3 sequence is 15 residues long. Unmatched junction bases numbered 12, after V lost 3 bases and J lost 7 bases. CDR3 DNA: TGCAGTGCTAGGACACCGGGACAGGGGTTTGGGGAGCAGTACTTC. Its translation is CSARTPGQGFGEQYF.

The V call is TRBV15, the J call TRBJ2-7; 7 bases line up with TRBD1. The CDR3 runs to 13 residues. J gave up 6 bases and V 8 bases, and 10 bases lay outside the gene matches. Germline loops: CDR1 LNHNV, CDR2 YYDKDF (reference sequence). CDR3 in DNA: TGTGCCACCGCTAACAGGGGCGCAGGCGAGCAGTACTTC. It translates to CATANRGAGEQYF.

The CDR3 region is CASSVGGSLDYEQYF. The CDR3, as DNA: TGTGCCAGCAGCGTAGGAGGGAGTCTCGATTACGAGCAGTACTTC. V is TRBV9 and J is TRBJ2-7; D possibly corresponds to TRBD2 (5 bases). Germline CDR1 and CDR2: SGDLS and YYNGEE. The ends were cut back, 0 bases at V and 4 bases at J, with 14 bases in the middle. The CDR3 is 15 residues long. Full variable domain (missing parts from reference TRBV9 and TRBJ2-7): DSGVTQTPKHLITATGQRVTLRCSPRSGDLSVYWYQQSLDQGLQFLIQYYNGEERAKGNILERFSAQQFPDLHSELNLSSLELGDSALYFCASSVGGSLDYEQYFGPGTRLTVT.

The chain couples TRBV7-6 to TRBJ2-2, with 14 bases that match TRBD2. The V gene end was trimmed by 5 bases and the J gene end by 2 bases; junction bases not matched to a gene: 7. CDR3 length: 18 residues. Germline-derived CDR1 and CDR2 are SGHVS and FNYEAQ. CDR3 sequence reads: CASSPGLAGGPNTGELFF. The CDR3 bases are TGTGCCAGCAGCCCAGGACTAGCGGGGGGACCTAACACCGGGGAGCTGTTTTTT.

CDR3: CASSLSPGESPLHF. CDR3 sequence (DNA): TGTGCCAGCAGCTTGAGCCCAGGAGAATCACCCCTCCACTTT. This rearrangement joins TRBV7-9 to TRBJ1-6; D not certain. The CDR3 sequence is 14 residues long. The germline V gene encodes CDR1 SEHNR and CDR2 FQNEAQ (reference sequence). V was cut by 3 bases and J by 10 bases, with 13 bases left in between.

This clonotype was observed a handful of times. The chain has TRBV12-3 or TRBV12-4 and TRBJ2-7; D gene unclear. V was pared by 3 bases and J by 6 bases, with 12 bases between. The CDR3 consists of 13 residues. In nucleotides, the CDR3 is TGTGCCAGCAGTTTCCGGCTAACGGCCGAGCAGTACTTC. It yields the protein CASSFRLTAEQYF.

V gene TRBV7-6 combines with J gene TRBJ1-6; D not certain. The length of the CDR3 is 15 residues. The germline V gene encodes CDR1 SGHVS and CDR2 FNYEAQ. Trimming pared 5 bases from V and 10 bases from J, leaving 18 bases between. In DNA, the CDR3 is TGTGCCAGCAGCGTAGGAACAGAAGGCTACTCACCCCTCCACTTT. As protein: CASSVGTEGYSPLHF.

This clonotype has a handful of counts. The V call is TRBV7-6, the J call TRBJ2-3; D gene ambiguous. V was cut by 5 bases and J by 2 bases, with 14 bases left in between. Germline loops: CDR1 SGHVS, CDR2 FNYEAQ. The CDR3 is 15 residues long. Written as DNA, the CDR3 is TGTGCCAGCAGCCCCGGAACGGATTACACAGATACGCAGTATTTT. Translated, it gives CASSPGTDYTDTQYF.

The chain is built from TRBV14 and TRBJ2-1; D is undetermined. Per the germline V gene, CDR1 is SGHDN and CDR2 is FVKESK. The CDR3 length is 13 residues. The V end was cut by 4 bases, the J end by 6 bases, with 10 bases between. This chain's CDR3 is CASSPWAVNEQFF. Here the CDR3 DNA reads TGTGCCAGCAGCCCTTGGGCGGTCAATGAGCAGTTCTTC.